This entry lists 16 T cell receptor beta chains sequenced from one sample in a study of T cell responses to AZD1222 COVID-19 vaccine (dated by TCRdb to the early 2020s). This specimen's time point label, interpreted: baseline before first vaccination. The meaning of the sample's treatment or condition label: meningococcal conjugate vaccine given as trial control. Library preparation was by the immunoSEQ multiplex PCR assay. TCRdb stores this immuneACCESS table with in-frame sequences only. Part of the clones is absent; in the studies checked, under half of the shortfall reflects unresolved V genes, and no reason is known for the rest. Present in this sample are over 100,000 clones, approximately 85% of which were seen just once. The top ten clones comprise about 13% of the sample. The sample in question was peripheral blood, obtained on day 0 of MenACWY control vaccination. These receptors were collected from an adult in good health.

This clone appeared once. The CDR3 DNA follows: TGTGCCAGCAGCCTGGATGACAGCTATGGCTACACCTTC. It encodes CASSLDDSYGYTF. V gene TRBV11-2 combines with J gene TRBJ1-2; a possible D gene is TRBD1 (5 bases). Trimming pared 5 bases from V and 4 bases from J, leaving 11 bases between. The CDR3 runs 13 residues. Germline V gene sequence: CDR1 SGHAT, CDR2 FQNNGV.

This rearrangement joins TRBV10-3 to TRBJ2-2; D might be TRBD2 (6 bases). The CDR3 covers 16 residues. The V end was cut by 0 bases, the J end by 3 bases, with 11 bases between. Germline V gene lookup returns CDR1 ENHRY and CDR2 SYGVKD. The CDR3 sequence is CAISESGGTYTGELFF. CDR3 nucleotides: TGTGCCATCAGTGAGTCGGGGGGAACCTACACCGGGGAGCTGTTTTTT.

The V gene is TRBV5-1, the J gene TRBJ1-1, with D unresolved. V was clipped by 5 bases and J by 4 bases, with 15 bases between them. This CDR3 is 14 amino acids long. Germline assignment: CDR1 SGHRS and CDR2 YFSETQ. CDR3 loop: CASRNSGSSTEAFF. The CDR3 DNA is TGCGCCAGCAGAAACAGCGGATCTAGCACTGAAGCTTTCTTT.

V gene TRBV7-2 combines with J gene TRBJ2-3; D might be TRBD1 (5 bases). The CDR3 length is 14 residues. Germline V gene lookup returns CDR1 SGHTA and CDR2 FQGNSA. Trimming took off 5 bases at V and 5 bases at J, with 14 bases between the two ends. The CDR3 protein is CASSLPPRGDTQYF. The DNA of the CDR3 is TGTGCCAGCAGCCTCCCGCCTAGGGGAGATACGCAGTATTTT.

The chain is built from TRBV28 and TRBJ1-1, with a possible D match to TRBD1 (6 bases). Germline V CDR1 and CDR2: MDHEN, SYDVKM. Trimming cost V 7 bases and J 5 bases, with 20 bases left between them. The CDR3 is made up of 15 amino acids. CDR3: CASIQGLPVQTEAFF. The CDR3 coding sequence is TGTGCCAGCATTCAGGGGCTCCCAGTGCAGACTGAAGCTTTCTTT.

The count of this clone is one. The rearrangement uses TRBV10-2 and TRBJ1-5; D gene ambiguous. V was clipped by 5 bases and J by 7 bases, with 18 bases between them. Looked up from germline, CDR1 is WSHSY and CDR2 is SAAADI. This CDR3 is 15 amino acids long. CDR3 in amino acids: CASSWEFTSGQPQHF. In DNA, the CDR3 is TGCGCCAGCAGTTGGGAGTTCACCTCGGGGCAGCCCCAGCATTTT.

V is TRBV7-2 and J is TRBJ1-2, with TRBD1 identical over 7 bases. The CDR3 contains 13 residues. Germline CDR1 is SGHTA and CDR2 is FQGNSA. Losses at the gene ends were 5 bases for V and 4 bases for J; bases not matched to a gene: 4. The CDR3 reads CASSLGQSYGYTF. CDR3 in DNA: TGTGCCAGCAGCCTGGGACAGAGCTATGGCTACACCTTC.

This chain joins TRBV28 and TRBJ1-2; TRBD1 matches 8 bases. CDR3 size: 17 residues. Trimming removed 4 bases from V and 2 bases from J; junction bases left unmatched: 12. CDR1 is MDHEN, CDR2 SYDVKM, per germline. CDR3 sequence reads: CASSSISPGQENYGYTF. DNA of the CDR3: TGTGCCAGCAGTTCCATATCGCCGGGACAGGAAAACTATGGCTACACCTTC.

The chain carries TRBV3-1 (or the pseudogene TRBV3-2) and TRBJ1-6, with D unclear. Germline V gives CDR1 LGHDT, CDR2 YNNKEL (reference sequence). Trimming left V 1 base short and J 2 bases short, with 9 bases between. This CDR3 comprises 16 residues. The CDR3 sequence is CASSQAGSTYNSPLHF. The DNA for the CDR3 is TGTGCCAGCAGCCAAGCTGGAAGTACCTATAATTCACCCCTCCACTTT.

The genes are TRBV20-1 and TRBJ1-1, with 7 bases fitting TRBD1. Trimming took 3 bases from V and 4 from J; bases not matched to a gene: 8. This CDR3 spans 14 amino acids. Germline V gene lookup returns CDR1 DFQATT and CDR2 SNEGSKA (reference sequence). The DNA of the CDR3 is TGCAGTGCTAGTACCCAAGGGGGCTTCACTGAAGCTTTCTTT. Translating it yields CSASTQGGFTEAFF.

The CDR3 DNA follows: TGTGCCAGCAGCACCCAGTCCGGGTACTATGGCTACACCTTC. This sequence encodes CASSTQSGYYGYTF. V usage is TRBV7-2 and J usage is TRBJ1-2; D remains ambiguous. CDR1 and CDR2 (germline): SGHTA, FQGNSA. The length of the CDR3 is 14 residues. V was clipped by 5 bases and J by 3 bases, with 13 bases between them.

J is TRBJ2-5 and V is TRBV4-1; D possibly matches TRBD1 or TRBD2 (7 bases each). The germline gives CDR1 MGHRA, CDR2 YSYEKL. The CDR3 totals 16 residues. Trimming removed 3 bases at V and 4 bases at J, with 18 bases between. CDR3 protein: CASSQRTGGGGETQYF. DNA of the CDR3: TGCGCCAGCAGCCAGAGGACAGGCGGCGGGGGAGAGACCCAGTACTTC.

The chain's CDR3 is CAISEPAGYYGYTF. CDR3 nucleotides: TGTGCCATCAGTGAGCCGGCAGGGTACTATGGCTACACCTTC. The gene calls are TRBV10-3 and TRBJ1-2; possibly TRBD1 for D (5 bases). Trimming shortened V by 2 bases and J by 3 bases, and 10 bases separated the two germline ends. The germline V gene has CDR1 ENHRY and CDR2 SYGVKD. The CDR3 totals 14 residues.

The chain recombines TRBV4-3 with TRBJ1-5; no firm D call. Trimming took off 0 bases at V and 0 bases at J, with 6 bases between the two ends. Per the germline V gene, CDR1 is LGHNA and CDR2 is YSLEER. This CDR3 region has 15 residues. The CDR3 spells CASSQDRYSNQPQHF. The CDR3 DNA is TGCGCCAGCAGCCAAGATCGCTATAGCAATCAGCCCCAGCATTTT.

V gene TRBV5-4 combines with J gene TRBJ1-2; D unresolved. Germline CDR1 SGHNT, CDR2 YYREEE (reference sequence). This CDR3 has 13 residues. V dropped 4 bases and J dropped 7 bases, with 14 bases sitting between them. CDR3 residues: CASSLVLAGGYTF. In DNA form, the CDR3 reads TGTGCCAGCAGCCTTGTGTTAGCCGGTGGCTACACCTTC.

This clone showed up just once. The V call is TRBV30, the J call TRBJ2-2; TRBD1 is a possible D gene (5 bases). CDR1 GTSNPN and CDR2 SVGIG come from the germline V gene (reference sequence). The length of the CDR3 is 13 residues. The V and J ends lost 4 bases and 3 bases respectively, with 9 bases between them. The CDR3 DNA reads as TGTGCCTGGAACACAGGATACACCGGGGAGCTGTTTTTT. Translating it yields CAWNTGYTGELFF.